Shown below are 29 T cell receptor beta chains from a single sample sequenced in a study of cytomegalovirus exposure and HLA in healthy donors. The PCR contained 60 Vbeta and 13 Jbeta primers. Sequenced by immunoSEQ multiplex PCR; TCRdb stores in-frame clones only, minus some. The data hold under 200,000 clones, with approximately 71% observed a single time. Input material: PBMCs. These receptors were taken from a male donor in good health and CMV-seronegative.

The chain couples TRBV5-6 to TRBJ2-2; 8 bases fit TRBD1. CDR1 SGHDT and CDR2 YYEEEE come from the germline V gene. The V and J ends lost 4 bases and 7 bases, in that order; junction bases with no gene match: 3. The CDR3 has 13 residues. The CDR3 loop is CASSPTGGGELFF. DNA of the CDR3: TGTGCCAGCAGCCCTACAGGGGGCGGGGAGCTGTTTTTT.

This chain connects TRBV18 to TRBJ1-1; 8 bases line up with TRBD1. CDR3 length equals 15 residues. Germline-derived CDR1 and CDR2 are KGHSH and LQKENI. V trimming: 5 bases; J trimming: 4 bases; junction bases outside the gene matches: 9. The CDR3 reads CASSIGQGRGTEAFF. CDR3 nucleotide sequence: TGTGCCAGCTCAATCGGACAGGGAAGGGGCACTGAAGCTTTCTTT.

The chain is built from TRBV4-2 and TRBJ2-7, with unresolved D. Germline assignment: CDR1 LGHNA and CDR2 YNFKEQ. The V end was cut by 3 bases, the J end by 3 bases, with 15 bases between. The CDR3 is 15 amino acids. The DNA of the CDR3 is TGTGCCAGCAGCCAGGAGTTTCAAGGCCTCTACGAGCAGTACTTC. Its translation is CASSQEFQGLYEQYF.

This rearrangement joins TRBV19 to TRBJ2-5; 7 bases line up with TRBD2. The CDR3 consists of 14 residues. Per the germline V gene, CDR1 is LNHDA and CDR2 is SQIVND (reference sequence). V was pared by 6 bases and J by 2 bases, with 6 bases of the junction left unmatched. The CDR3 spells CASSMRGLQETQYF. The CDR3 DNA reads TGTGCCAGTAGCATGAGGGGACTACAAGAGACCCAGTACTTC.

This chain links TRBV6-5 with TRBJ1-4; 8 bases match TRBD1. CDR1 MNHEY and CDR2 SVGAGI come from the germline V gene. With V trimmed by 5 bases and J by 3 bases, 5 bases remained unmatched. This CDR3 comprises 15 residues. The DNA for the CDR3 is TGTGCCAGCAGTAGCAGGGGGCCGTCTAATGAAAAACTGTTTTTT. Translated, it gives CASSSRGPSNEKLFF.

This clone was seen only a few times. The rearrangement links TRBV7-8 to TRBJ2-7; D remains ambiguous. Germline CDR1 SGHVS, CDR2 FQNEAQ. This CDR3 contains 15 residues. Trimming removed 1 base from V and 6 bases from J, with 16 bases in between. Here the CDR3 DNA reads TGTGCCAGCAGCTTAGTTCCGAAAGTGGCCTCCGAGCAGTACTTC. Its protein is CASSLVPKVASEQYF.

This chain connects TRBV20-1 to TRBJ1-1; D uncertain. Germline V lookup: CDR1 DFQATT, CDR2 SNEGSKA (reference sequence). The CDR3 is 11 amino acids. V was clipped by 5 bases and J by 3 bases, with 7 bases between them. The CDR3, as DNA: TGCAGTGCTTCGCAGGACACTGAAGCTTTCTTT. Protein product: CSASQDTEAFF.

This rearrangement joins TRBV28 to TRBJ2-6; TRBD2 might be the D (6 bases). This CDR3 has 18 residues. The germline gives CDR1 MDHEN, CDR2 SYDVKM. With 3 bases removed from V and 0 bases from J, the gap between germline ends came to 15 bases. CDR3 sequence (DNA): TGTGCCAGCAGTTTTGGCGGGATAACAGGCTCTGGGGCCAACGTCCTGACTTTC. Encoded protein: CASSFGGITGSGANVLTF.

The CDR3 loop is CASSSQGLSDTQYF. In DNA, the CDR3 is TGTGCCAGCAGCTCCCAGGGGTTGTCAGATACGCAGTATTTT. The chain has TRBV11-3 and TRBJ2-3; D perhaps matches TRBD1 (6 bases). The germline V gene has CDR1 SGHNT and CDR2 YENEEA. The CDR3 runs to 14 residues. V was cut by 4 bases and J by 4 bases, with 12 bases left in between. The variable domain in full, with the rest retrieved from reference TRBV11-3 and TRBJ2-3, is EAGVVQSPRYKIIEKKQPVAFWCNPISGHNTLYWYLQNLGQGPELLIRYENEEAVDDSQLPKDRFSAERLKGVDSTLKIQPAELGDSAVYLCASSSQGLSDTQYFGPGTRLTVL.

The chain carries TRBV15 and TRBJ2-7; 9 nucleotides align to TRBD1. The ends lost 5 bases at V and 2 bases at J; junction bases unmatched: 16. This CDR3 has 18 residues. Looked up from germline, CDR1 is LNHNV and CDR2 is YYDKDF (reference sequence). As DNA, the CDR3 is TGTGCCACCAGCGGGGGAGGAGACAGGGGGGTGTTGACCTACGAGCAGTACTTC. This codes for CATSGGGDRGVLTYEQYF.

This chain links TRBV7-3 with TRBJ1-4; D gene uncertain. Trimming removed 1 base at V and 5 bases at J, with 11 bases between. Germline-derived CDR1 and CDR2 are SGHTA and FQGTGA. The CDR3 consists of 15 residues. The CDR3: CASSLKVAENEKLFF. For the CDR3, the DNA is TGTGCCAGCAGCTTAAAGGTCGCGGAAAATGAAAAACTGTTTTTT. The whole variable domain, remainder taken from reference TRBV7-3 and TRBJ1-4, is GAGVSQTPSNKVTEKGKYVELRCDPISGHTALYWYRQSLGQGPEFLIYFQGTGAADDSGLPNDRFFAVRPEGSVSTLKIQRTERGDSAVYLCASSLKVAENEKLFFGSGTQLSVL.

This clone was observed once. The chain combines TRBV7-2 with TRBJ1-2, with D unclear. The germline V gene has CDR1 SGHTA and CDR2 FQGNSA. Trimming took 2 bases from V and 9 from J, leaving 7 bases between them. The CDR3 loop spans 11 amino acids. The CDR3 protein is CASSLQNSYTF. CDR3 coding DNA: TGTGCCAGCAGCTTACAAAACAGCTACACCTTC.

The chain links TRBV7-2 to TRBJ2-1; weak D call: TRBD2 (5 bases). The CDR3 length is 14 residues. CDR1 is SGHTA and CDR2 is FQGNSA in the germline V gene. Trimming left V 6 bases short and J 8 bases short, with 17 bases between. CDR3 region: CASSPQTGSDEQFF. CDR3 coding DNA: TGTGCCAGCAGTCCACAAACGGGAAGTGATGAGCAGTTCTTC.

The chain has TRBV5-4 and TRBJ2-1; 7 bases match TRBD2. Germline CDR1 reads SGHNT; CDR2 reads YYREEE (reference sequence). CDR3 length equals 14 residues. The V segment lost 2 bases and the J segment 2 bases; nucleotides outside the gene matches: 1. The CDR3 reads CASSLAGPYNEQFF. CDR3 DNA sequence: TGTGCCAGCAGCTTAGCGGGGCCCTACAATGAGCAGTTCTTC.

The rearrangement joins TRBV5-1 to TRBJ2-1; 10 bases align to TRBD2. The CDR3 loop spans 16 amino acids. CDR1 and CDR2 (germline): SGHRS, YFSETQ. V trimming: 3 bases; J trimming: 5 bases; junction bases outside the gene matches: 8. CDR3 coding DNA: TGCGCCAGCAGCTCCCAAGCGGGGGGGCACAACAATGAGCAGTTCTTC. Its protein product is CASSSQAGGHNNEQFF.

The chain couples TRBV4-1 to TRBJ2-5; 7 bases are shared with TRBD1. The end of the DNA aligns better with TRBJ2-7, so the J call may be wrong. The CDR3 consists of 16 residues. CDR1 and CDR2 (germline): MGHRA, YSYEKL. The CDR3 region is CASSQMFRDRRYEQYF. The CDR3 DNA sequence: TGCGCCAGCAGCCAGATGTTCCGGGACAGACGCTACGAGCAGTACTTC.

The V call is TRBV28, the J call TRBJ2-2; D is perhaps TRBD1 (6 bases). Per germline, CDR1 MDHEN and CDR2 SYDVKM. The CDR3 totals 16 residues. V dropped 7 bases and J dropped 7 bases, with 22 bases sitting between them. This CDR3 is CASTPSRAGVHGELFF. The CDR3 bases are TGTGCCAGCACCCCCTCTCGGGCAGGGGTTCACGGGGAGCTGTTTTTT.

A single count supports this clone. This chain links TRBV7-9 with TRBJ2-2; 10 bases fit TRBD2. Germline V gives CDR1 SEHNR, CDR2 FQNEAQ (reference sequence). The length of the CDR3 is 16 residues. J lost 0 bases, V lost 6 bases, and 4 bases had no gene match. In DNA, the CDR3 is TGTGCCAGCAGTCGTGGACTAGCGGCGAACACCGGGGAGCTGTTTTTT. It yields the protein CASSRGLAANTGELFF.

The V gene is TRBV5-1, the J gene TRBJ2-3; 9 nucleotides agree with TRBD2. The CDR3 has 16 amino acids. Trimming took 0 bases from V and 2 from J; bases not matched to a gene: 4. Germline assignment: CDR1 SGHRS and CDR2 YFSETQ. The CDR3: CASSLGLAANTDTQYF. In nucleotides, the CDR3 is TGCGCCAGCAGCTTGGGACTAGCGGCGAACACAGATACGCAGTATTTT.

CDR3 nucleotides: TGTGCCAGCAGCTTGTGGGGGGAGGTCATGAACACTGAAGCTTTCTTT. This gives the protein CASSLWGEVMNTEAFF. This rearrangement joins TRBV5-4 to TRBJ1-1, with D possibly being TRBD1 (5 bases). The CDR3 consists of 16 residues. With 1 base removed from V and 0 bases from J, the gap between germline ends came to 13 bases. Germline V lookup: CDR1 SGHNT, CDR2 YYREEE (reference sequence). The full variable domain, rest sourced from reference TRBV5-4 and TRBJ1-1, is ETGVTQSPTHLIKTRGQQVTLRCSSQSGHNTVSWYQQALGQGPQFIFQYYREEENGRGNFPPRFSGLQFPNYSSELNVNALELDDSALYLCASSLWGEVMNTEAFFGQGTRLTVV.

V gene TRBV6-5 combines with J gene TRBJ2-5; 9 nucleotides match TRBD1. Germline trimming cut 0 bases from V and 5 bases from J; bases unmatched to any gene: 4. Germline CDR1 and CDR2: MNHEY and SVGAGI. CDR3 length: 15 residues. The CDR3 is CASSYSSGTGETQYF. For the CDR3, the DNA is TGTGCCAGCAGTTACTCGAGCGGGACAGGGGAGACCCAGTACTTC.

The chain joins TRBV7-9 to TRBJ2-7; 8 bases line up with TRBD1. Germline-derived CDR1 and CDR2 are SEHNR and FQNEAQ (reference sequence). This CDR3 spans 15 amino acids. Unmatched junction bases numbered 12, after V lost 4 bases and J lost 7 bases. In DNA form, the CDR3 reads TGTGCCAGCAGCTCCCCGGACAGGGCCGTACGAGAGCAGTACTTC. The encoded protein is CASSSPDRAVREQYF.

The chain is built from TRBV5-1 and TRBJ2-5; maybe TRBD2 (6 bases). In germline, CDR1 is SGHRS, CDR2 YFSETQ. The CDR3 length is 15 residues. V dropped 2 bases and J dropped 2 bases, with 13 bases sitting between them. CDR3 sequence (DNA): TGCGCCAGCAGCTTCTCCGGGGGAATACAAGAGACCCAGTACTTC. It codes for CASSFSGGIQETQYF.

The CDR3 DNA is TGTGCCAGCAGCGAGCGGACTAGCGGGAGCGGGGAGCTGTTTTTT. This sequence encodes CASSERTSGSGELFF. The chain combines TRBV11-3 with TRBJ2-2, with TRBD2 matching over 13 bases. The CDR3 loop spans 15 amino acids. Germline lookup yields CDR1 SGHNT and CDR2 YENEEA. V was pared by 5 bases and J by 7 bases, with 4 bases of the junction left unmatched.

The chain uses TRBV6-5 and TRBJ2-7, with 7 bases that match TRBD1. This CDR3 comprises 14 residues. CDR1 MNHEY and CDR2 SVGAGI come from the germline V gene. After removal of 6 bases from V and 4 bases from J, the junction contained 9 bases not matched to a gene. The CDR3 spells CASRVTQGTYEQYF. DNA of the CDR3: TGTGCCAGCAGAGTTACACAGGGGACGTACGAGCAGTACTTC.

The V and J genes are TRBV19 and TRBJ1-2; D may be TRBD1 (6 bases). CDR1 is LNHDA, CDR2 SQIVND, per germline (reference sequence). The CDR3 sequence is 15 residues long. Trimming removed 7 bases from V and 2 bases from J, with 17 bases in between. The CDR3 sequence is CASTQDGGHNYGYTF. In DNA, the CDR3 is TGTGCCAGTACCCAAGACGGGGGGCACAACTATGGCTACACCTTC.

This chain links TRBV7-9 with TRBJ1-4; 9 bases fit TRBD1. The J segment lost 4 bases and the V segment lost 5 bases, leaving 5 bases of the junction unmatched. CDR3 size: 15 residues. Germline V gives CDR1 SEHNR, CDR2 FQNEAQ (reference sequence). This CDR3 is CASSHGQGLNEKLFF. The CDR3 nucleotides are TGTGCCAGCAGCCACGGACAGGGGCTTAATGAAAAACTGTTTTTT.

The chain has TRBV30 and TRBJ2-1; 7 bases agree with TRBD1. V lost 3 bases to trimming and J lost 3 bases; unmatched junction nucleotides: 8. The CDR3 spans 15 residues. Germline CDR1 is GTSNPN and CDR2 is SVGIG (reference sequence). DNA for the CDR3: TGTGCCTGGAGAGATAGGGGACAGCTCTACAATGAGCAGTTCTTC. The encoded protein is CAWRDRGQLYNEQFF.

Comments on this clone: This same CDR3 is encoded by further DNA sequences in the sample. This chain links TRBV7-3 with TRBJ2-2; D gene unclear. The length of the CDR3 is 12 residues. The germline V gene has CDR1 SGHTA and CDR2 FQGTGA. Trimming left V 6 bases short and J 3 bases short, with 5 bases between. Written as DNA, the CDR3 is TGTGCCAGCAGTTCATACACCGGGGAGCTGTTTTTT. It specifies CASSSYTGELFF.